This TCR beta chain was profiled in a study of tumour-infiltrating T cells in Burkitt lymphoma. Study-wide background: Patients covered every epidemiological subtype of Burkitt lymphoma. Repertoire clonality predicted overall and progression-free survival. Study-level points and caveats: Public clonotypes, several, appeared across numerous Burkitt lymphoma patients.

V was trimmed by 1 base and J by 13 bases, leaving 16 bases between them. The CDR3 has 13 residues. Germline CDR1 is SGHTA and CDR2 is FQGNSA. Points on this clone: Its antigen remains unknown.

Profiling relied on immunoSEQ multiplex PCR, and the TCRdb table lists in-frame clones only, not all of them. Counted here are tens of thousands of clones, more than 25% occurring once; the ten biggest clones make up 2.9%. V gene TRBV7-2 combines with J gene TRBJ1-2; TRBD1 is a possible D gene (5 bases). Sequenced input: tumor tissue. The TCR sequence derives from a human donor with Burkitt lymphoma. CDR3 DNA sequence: TGTGCCAGCAGCTTAGTGGGCAGGGAAAGGGTCACCTTC. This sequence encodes CASSLVGRERVTF.